Given below is one T cell receptor beta chain in context. The antigen is undetermined. Data came from immunoSEQ multiplex PCR; TCRdb stores just in-frame clones and leaves some out. Of about 44,000 clones listed, more than 85% are singletons. The record originates from a study of a mutant IDH1 vaccine in newly diagnosed glioma. Overall study context: Averaging roughly 40 years of age, treated patients were roughly 60% male and roughly 40% female.

Described time point: week 23, last vaccination. Vaccination comprised doses that each held 300 ug of mutant IDH1 20-mer peptide, plus topical imiquimod. Germline V gives CDR1 MNHEY, CDR2 SVGAGI. Deletions cut 0 bases from V and 11 bases from J, with 11 bases between. The CDR3 loop spans 13 amino acids. Specimen: PBMCs, collected from a glioma patient whose treatment included an IDH1 peptide vaccine. The chain employs TRBV6-5 and TRBJ1-5; maybe TRBD1 (6 bases). This sequence originates from a middle-aged man with glioma. This CDR3 reads CASSYSGQGSQHF. The CDR3 DNA sequence: TGTGCCAGCAGTTACTCGGGGCAGGGGTCCCAGCATTTT.